Presented here are 27 T cell receptor beta chains from one specimen sequenced in a study of blood T cell repertoires in COVID-19. TCRdb's table, derived via immunoSEQ multiplex PCR, lists solely in-frame clones and lacks some. The sample holds 130,000 to 150,000 clones, around four fifths seen once. Sequenced material: peripheral blood. The receptors derive from a woman in her 40s with active or convalescent COVID-19.

The CDR3 spells CASSSPQNPYEQYF. The CDR3 bases are TGTGCCAGCAGTTCGCCCCAGAATCCCTACGAGCAGTACTTC. V is TRBV28 and J is TRBJ2-7; D remains ambiguous. Germline V gene sequence: CDR1 MDHEN, CDR2 SYDVKM. The CDR3 length is 14 residues. Between the trimmed V and J ends, which lost 4 bases and 2 bases, there was a span of 12 bases.

This rearrangement joins TRBV4-1 to TRBJ2-2, with 7 positions matching TRBD1. The germline V gene encodes CDR1 MGHRA and CDR2 YSYEKL. V gave up 8 bases and J gave up 4 bases; unmatched junction bases: 25. There are 20 residues in the CDR3. CDR3 DNA sequence: TGCGCCAGCTCCAGTTTGGGGCTCCGGGCTACGGGACAGCTCACCGGGGAGCTGTTTTTT. Its translation: CASSSLGLRATGQLTGELFF.

The chain carries TRBV5-5 and TRBJ1-3, with D tentatively TRBD1 (6 bases). Trimming took off 1 base at V and 0 bases at J, with 14 bases between the two ends. CDR3 size: 17 residues. CDR1 and CDR2 (germline): SGHKS, YYEKEE (reference sequence). The CDR3 nucleotides read TGTGCCAGCAGCTTGCGCCCCGGGACACACTCTGGAAACACCATATATTTT. Translation gives CASSLRPGTHSGNTIYF.

The chain is built from TRBV7-9 and TRBJ2-7, with D tentatively TRBD2 (6 bases). V was clipped by 4 bases and J by 4 bases, with 14 bases between them. The germline V gene has CDR1 SEHNR and CDR2 FQNEAQ (reference sequence). The CDR3 contains 14 residues. In nucleotides, the CDR3 is TGTGCCAGCAGCTCCCTACTCGGAGGGTACGAGCAGTACTTC. It codes for CASSSLLGGYEQYF.

The chain uses TRBV6-2 or TRBV6-3 and TRBJ2-7, with 7 bases lining up with TRBD1. The CDR3 is made up of 12 amino acids. Trimming took 5 bases from V and 3 from J; bases not matched to a gene: 1. Germline assignment: CDR1 MNHEY and CDR2 SVGEGT. The CDR3 bases are TGTGCCAGCAGTCGACAGGGCTACGAGCAGTACTTC. Protein product: CASSRQGYEQYF.

The J gene is TRBJ1-6, the V gene TRBV5-1; D call uncertain. The germline V gene has CDR1 SGHRS and CDR2 YFSETQ. This CDR3 comprises 16 residues. Trimming removed 4 bases at V and 9 bases at J, with 20 bases between. Here the CDR3 DNA reads TGCGCCAGCAGCCAAACGGAGAACCTTCGGGGTTCACCCCTCCACTTT. Translating it yields CASSQTENLRGSPLHF.

The gene calls are TRBV15 and TRBJ2-7; tentatively, D is TRBD1 (8 bases). This CDR3 spans 17 amino acids. V lost 1 base and J lost 4, with 20 bases in between. Germline CDR1 reads LNHNV; CDR2 reads YYDKDF (reference sequence). This chain's CDR3 is CATSRVPPGGGGYEQYF. The CDR3 DNA reads TGTGCCACCAGCAGAGTACCTCCAGGGGGCGGGGGATACGAGCAGTACTTC.

The rearrangement uses TRBV23-1 and TRBJ1-1, with D hard to call. TRBV23-1 is an open reading frame whose function is uncertain. V lost 0 bases and J 10 bases, leaving 12 bases between the germline ends. This CDR3 region has 13 residues. The CDR3 nucleotides read TGCGCCAGCAGTCAATCCCCCCAGCGGGGAGCTTTCTTT. The encoded protein is CASSQSPQRGAFF.

V usage is TRBV3-1 (or the pseudogene TRBV3-2) and J usage is TRBJ2-4, with no clear D. Trimming removed 9 bases at V and 0 bases at J, with 15 bases between. The CDR3 length is 15 residues. Germline V gene lookup returns CDR1 LGHDT and CDR2 YNNKEL (reference sequence). The CDR3 coding sequence is TGTGCCAGTCTACTGTCAACTCTAGCCAAAAACATTCAGTACTTC. This gives the protein CASLLSTLAKNIQYF.

For the CDR3, the DNA is TGTGCCAGCTCACGAGACACCACCCAGAACACTGAAGCTTTCTTT. It codes for CASSRDTTQNTEAFF. V gene TRBV18 combines with J gene TRBJ1-1; no clear D gene. The CDR3 sequence is 15 residues long. The germline V and J ends were trimmed by 4 bases and 1 base, with 13 bases remaining between them. CDR1 and CDR2 (germline): KGHSH, LQKENI.

This clone was detected once. The chain recombines TRBV18 with TRBJ1-5; D perhaps matches TRBD1 (5 bases). The CDR3 is 12 residues long. CDR1 is KGHSH, CDR2 LQKENI, per germline. V was clipped by 3 bases and J by 6 bases, with 6 bases between them. The CDR3 DNA reads as TGTGCCAGCTCACCGACAGCTCAGCCCCAGCATTTT. Translation: CASSPTAQPQHF. The entire variable domain, with the rest obtained from reference TRBV18 and TRBJ1-5, is as follows: NAGVMQNPRHLVRRRGQEARLRCSPMKGHSHVYWYRQLPEEGLKFMVYLQKENIIDESGMPKERFSAEFPKEGPSILRIQQVVRGDSAAYFCASSPTAQPQHFGDGTRLSIL.

The chain recombines TRBV15 with TRBJ1-4, with D possibly being TRBD1 (6 bases). Looked up from germline, CDR1 is LNHNV and CDR2 is YYDKDF (reference sequence). CDR3 length: 16 amino acids. Trimming pared 0 bases from V and 3 bases from J, leaving 11 bases between. CDR3 protein: CATSREGGSANEKLFF. The DNA of the CDR3 is TGTGCCACCAGCAGAGAAGGGGGTTCGGCTAATGAAAAACTGTTTTTT.

This rearrangement joins TRBV28 to TRBJ2-7; 7 positions match TRBD1. Germline CDR1 MDHEN, CDR2 SYDVKM. CDR3 size: 12 residues. V lost 6 bases and J lost 5; bases outside the gene matches: 4. CDR3 amino acids: CASRQGNHEQYF. The CDR3 region has the DNA TGTGCCAGCAGACAGGGGAACCACGAGCAGTACTTC.

The chain carries TRBV28 and TRBJ1-1, with D possibly being TRBD1 (6 bases). This CDR3 is 16 amino acids long. Germline CDR1 is MDHEN and CDR2 is SYDVKM. V gave up 4 bases and J gave up 5 bases, with 20 bases separating them. The CDR3: CASSSAKQGSLTEAFF. CDR3 sequence (DNA): TGTGCCAGCAGTTCCGCCAAACAGGGCAGTTTAACTGAAGCTTTCTTT.

J is TRBJ2-1 and V is TRBV28; D is unclear. Per the germline V gene, CDR1 is MDHEN and CDR2 is SYDVKM. The CDR3 covers 11 residues. Trimming removed 4 bases from V and 11 bases from J, with 9 bases in between. CDR3 nucleotides: TGTGCCAGCAGTTCCGGTCTCCAGCAGTTCTTC. Residues: CASSSGLQQFF.

CDR3 bases: TGCGCCAGCACCTGGCCCCTATTTCCCAGGGCAACTAATGAAAAACTGTTTTTT. Protein sequence: CASTWPLFPRATNEKLFF. The J gene is TRBJ1-4, the V gene TRBV5-1; D possibly corresponds to TRBD1 (5 bases). Germline CDR1 reads SGHRS; CDR2 reads YFSETQ. CDR3 length equals 18 residues. V gave up 6 bases and J gave up 0 bases, with 21 bases separating them.

The V gene is TRBV5-1, the J gene TRBJ2-1, with D possibly being TRBD1 (5 bases). The CDR3 has 15 amino acids. Germline V lookup: CDR1 SGHRS, CDR2 YFSETQ. V was trimmed by 1 base and J by 4 bases, leaving 12 bases between them. CDR3 nucleotides: TGCGCCAGCAGCTTGCGGCAGGGCCCGTACAATGAGCAGTTCTTC. Translating it yields CASSLRQGPYNEQFF.

This chain links TRBV5-8 with TRBJ1-1; 7 bases map to TRBD1. The CDR3 extends over 14 amino acids. Losses at the gene ends were 0 bases for V and 4 bases for J; bases not matched to a gene: 3. Germline values: CDR1 SGHTS, CDR2 YDEGEE. This chain's CDR3 is CASSLEGATTEAFF. The CDR3 DNA is TGTGCCAGCAGCTTGGAGGGGGCGACCACTGAAGCTTTCTTT.

The rearrangement uses TRBV28 and TRBJ1-2, with TRBD1 identical over 7 bases. The V gene end was trimmed by 6 bases and the J gene end by 8 bases; junction bases not matched to a gene: 12. The germline CDR1 and CDR2 sequences are MDHEN and SYDVKM. There are 14 residues in the CDR3. The CDR3 loop reads CASRSQDRSSGYTF. CDR3 coding DNA: TGTGCCAGCAGATCTCAGGACAGGAGTAGCGGCTACACCTTC.

The J gene is TRBJ1-2, the V gene TRBV27; D might be TRBD1 (5 bases). This CDR3 contains 15 residues. Germline V lookup: CDR1 MNHEY, CDR2 SMNVEV (reference sequence). Trimming removed 3 bases from V and 3 bases from J, with 14 bases in between. This chain's CDR3 is CASSFSPSGDYGYTF. In DNA form, the CDR3 reads TGTGCCAGCAGTTTCTCCCCGTCGGGGGACTATGGCTACACCTTC.

J is TRBJ2-5 and V is TRBV10-2; D is ambiguous. Germline CDR1 is WSHSY and CDR2 is SAAADI. Trimming stripped 3 bases from V and 1 base from J, with 12 bases between. This CDR3 region has 15 residues. The CDR3 reads CASSENWAVQETQYF. CDR3 sequence (DNA): TGCGCCAGCAGTGAAAACTGGGCTGTCCAAGAGACCCAGTACTTC.

This clone came up a few times. The chain recombines TRBV28 with TRBJ1-2, with D perhaps matching TRBD1 (6 bases). CDR1 and CDR2 (germline): MDHEN, SYDVKM. The ends were cut back, 7 bases at V and 0 bases at J, with 15 bases in the middle. This CDR3 comprises 15 residues. The CDR3 protein is CASTSRGASNYGYTF. Here the CDR3 DNA reads TGTGCCAGCACCTCCCGGGGGGCTTCTAACTATGGCTACACCTTC.

This chain connects TRBV5-1 to TRBJ2-1; 14 bases are a match to TRBD2. CDR3 length equals 18 residues. Germline CDR1 is SGHRS and CDR2 is YFSETQ. With V trimmed by 4 bases and J by 2 bases, 8 bases remained unmatched. This CDR3 is CASSGGTSGSRAYNEQFF. Written as DNA, the CDR3 is TGCGCCAGCAGCGGAGGGACTAGCGGGAGTCGCGCCTACAATGAGCAGTTCTTC.

This clone was detected only a few times. The chain links TRBV19 to TRBJ1-2, with 7 positions matching TRBD1. Trimming cost V 6 bases and J 4 bases; bases outside gene matches: 8. This CDR3 spans 14 amino acids. Per the germline V gene, CDR1 is LNHDA and CDR2 is SQIVND (reference sequence). The CDR3 DNA sequence: TGTGCCAGTAGGTCCAGCAGGGGGATCTATGGCTACACCTTC. As protein: CASRSSRGIYGYTF.

The chain recombines TRBV6-5 with TRBJ1-1; D remains ambiguous. V was shortened by 8 bases and J by 0 bases, with 10 bases between the two germline ends. Germline-derived CDR1 and CDR2 are MNHEY and SVGAGI. The CDR3 is 13 residues long. In DNA form, the CDR3 reads TGTGCCAGCTTACTAGCGGTGAACACTGAAGCTTTCTTT. It is translated as CASLLAVNTEAFF.

CDR3 amino acids: CASSLEWVSVSNQPQHF. CDR3 coding DNA: TGTGCCAGCAGCTTGGAGTGGGTCAGCGTTAGCAATCAGCCCCAGCATTTT. The chain combines TRBV5-8 with TRBJ1-5; D is unclear. Per the germline V gene, CDR1 is SGHTS and CDR2 is YDEGEE. The V end lost 0 bases, the J end lost 0 bases, and 13 bases lay between the germline ends. The CDR3 extends over 17 amino acids. Supplemented by reference TRBV5-8 and TRBJ1-5, the full variable domain reads EAGVTQSPTHLIKTRGQQATLRCSPISGHTSVYWYQQALGLGLQFLLWYDEGEERNRGNFPPRFSGRQFPNYSSELNVNALELEDSALYLCASSLEWVSVSNQPQHFGDGTRLSIL.

This chain uses TRBV7-2 with TRBJ2-2, with 8 bases that match TRBD1. J was trimmed by 0 bases and V by 2 bases; bases with no gene match: 2. Germline CDR1 is SGHTA and CDR2 is FQGNSA. The CDR3 length is 16 residues. In nucleotides, the CDR3 is TGTGCCAGCAGCTTAACGACAGGGGCGAACACCGGGGAGCTGTTTTTT. This sequence encodes CASSLTTGANTGELFF.